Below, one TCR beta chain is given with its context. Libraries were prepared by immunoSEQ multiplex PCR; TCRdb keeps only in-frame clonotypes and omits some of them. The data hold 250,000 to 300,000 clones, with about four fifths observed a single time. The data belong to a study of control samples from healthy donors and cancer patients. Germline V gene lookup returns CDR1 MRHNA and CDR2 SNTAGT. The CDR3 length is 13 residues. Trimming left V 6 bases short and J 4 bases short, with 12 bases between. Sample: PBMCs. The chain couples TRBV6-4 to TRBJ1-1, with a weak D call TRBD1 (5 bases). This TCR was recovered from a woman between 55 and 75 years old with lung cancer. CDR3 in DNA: TGTGCCAGCAGCACACAGGAGGGCACTGAAGCTTTCTTT. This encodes CASSTQEGTEAFF.